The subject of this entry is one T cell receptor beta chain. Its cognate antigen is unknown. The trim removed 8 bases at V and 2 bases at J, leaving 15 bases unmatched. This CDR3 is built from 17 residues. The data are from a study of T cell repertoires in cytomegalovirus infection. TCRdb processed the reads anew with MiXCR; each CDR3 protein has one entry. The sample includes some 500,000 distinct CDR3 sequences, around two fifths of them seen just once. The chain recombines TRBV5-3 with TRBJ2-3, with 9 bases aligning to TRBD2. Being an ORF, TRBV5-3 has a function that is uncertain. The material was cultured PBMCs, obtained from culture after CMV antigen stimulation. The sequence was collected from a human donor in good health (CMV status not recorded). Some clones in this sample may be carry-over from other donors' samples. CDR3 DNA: TGTGCCAGCAGCATGGGACTAGCCGGACTAAACACAGATACGCAGTATTTT. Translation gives CASSMGLAGLNTDTQYF.